These T cell receptor beta chains were read from a single sample in a study of blood T cell repertoires in COVID-19. The repertoire was sequenced with immunoSEQ multiplex PCR; TCRdb's copy has only in-frame clones and lacks some. Of 200,000 to 300,000 clones listed, roughly 86% are singletons. Sequenced sample: PBMCs or T cells enriched from blood (not recorded which). These receptors were obtained from a woman in her forties with acute COVID-19. CDR3s include the opening cysteine and the closing phenylalanine or tryptophan. D genes are given only for firm matches. Rows give clone size only sometimes, using once, few, many, or a class for an expanded clone.

>TRBV2|TRBJ2-1|TRBD1|-
TGTGCCAGCACCAGGGACAGGGATGAGCAGTTCTTC
CASTRDRDEQFF
>TRBV19|TRBJ2-2|-|-
TGTGCCAGTAGCCCCGGGACACAGAACACCGGGGAGCTGTTTTTT
CASSPGTQNTGELFF
>TRBV3-1/TRBV3-2|TRBJ1-6|-|-
TGTGCCAGCAGCCAAGGAGCTGGGGGGAATAATTCACCCCTCCACTTT
CASSQGAGGNNSPLHF
>TRBV7-9|TRBJ2-6|-|once
TGTGCCAGCAGCAATCCACGGGATAACTCTGGGGCCAACGTCCTGACTTTC
CASSNPRDNSGANVLTF
>TRBV27|TRBJ2-1|TRBD2|-
TGTGCCAGCAGTACCCAGGGAGCGGGAGGGCCGCGAGAGCAGTTCTTC
CASSTQGAGGPREQFF
>TRBV14|TRBJ2-3|-|-
TGTGCCAGCAGCCAAGCGGGACTCACAGATACGCAGTATTTT
CASSQAGLTDTQYF
>TRBV11-3|TRBJ2-1|TRBD2|-
TGTGCCAGCAGCTTAAGACTAGCGGGAGCAAATGAGCAGTTCTTC
CASSLRLAGANEQFF
>TRBV15|TRBJ1-2|-|-
TGTGCCACCAGCAGAGGGTCGGGAAACTATGGCTACACCTTC
CATSRGSGNYGYTF
>TRBV19|TRBJ2-3|TRBD2|-
TGTGCCAGTAGTAATTCGGGGACTAGCGGCCCTGAAGATACGCAGTATTTT
CASSNSGTSGPEDTQYF
>TRBV7-8|TRBJ2-1|-|-
TGTGCCAGCGGAGACAATGAGCAGTTCTTC
CASGDNEQFF
>TRBV6-1|TRBJ1-1|-|once
TGTGCCAGCAGTGCGCTGCGGGTCGGAGCGGGAAACACTGAAGCTTTCTTT
CASSALRVGAGNTEAFF
>TRBV18|TRBJ2-5|TRBD2|many
TGTGCCAGCTCATCCTATCTAGCGGGAGACGATGAGACCCAGTACTTC
CASSSYLAGDDETQYF
>TRBV14|TRBJ2-5|TRBD2|-
TGTGCCAGCAGCCATCCGGGACTACAAGAGACCCAGTACTTC
CASSHPGLQETQYF
>TRBV9|TRBJ2-3|TRBD2|-
TGTGCCAGCAGCGCTAGCGGGAGTAGCACAGATACGCAGTATTTT
CASSASGSSTDTQYF
>TRBV7-8|TRBJ2-3|TRBD2|-
TGTGCCAGCAGCTTAGCGTTAAGACTAGCGGCCAATACGCAGTATTTT
CASSLALRLAANTQYF
>TRBV7-8|TRBJ2-3|-|once
TGTGCCAGCAGCTTAGGGCGGGAAGCAATGGATACGCAGTATTTT
CASSLGREAMDTQYF
>TRBV15|TRBJ1-1|-|-
TGTGCCACCAGCACAAGCCAGGGGATGAGCAGAGGGGCTTTCTTT
CATSTSQGMSRGAFF
>TRBV10-3|TRBJ2-7|-|-
TGTGCCATCAGTGTGAGTCATGGTGACTACGAGCAGTACTTC
CAISVSHGDYEQYF
>TRBV4-2|TRBJ2-1|-|-
TGTGCCAGCAGCCAAGAGCCGGAGGCGAGTGAGCAGTTCTTC
CASSQEPEASEQFF
>TRBV5-1|TRBJ2-1|-|-
TGCGCCAGCAGCAGTACCCAGGGGAGGGTATCCTACAATGAGCAGTTCTTC
CASSSTQGRVSYNEQFF
>TRBV9|TRBJ1-3|TRBD1|once
TGTGCCAGCAGCGGGGGACAGGACTCTGGAAACACCATATATTTT
CASSGGQDSGNTIYF
>TRBV5-6|TRBJ2-1|TRBD2|-
TGTGCCAGCAGCAAGGGACTAGCGGGAGGAGAGCAGTTCTTC
CASSKGLAGGEQFF
>TRBV5-5|TRBJ1-1|-|few
TGTGCCAGCAGCGCGACCCCCAACAGGGTCGGAACTGAAGCTTTCTTT
CASSATPNRVGTEAFF
>TRBV5-5|TRBJ1-6|-|-
TGTGCCAGCAGCATACAGGGAACCCCGAATTCACCCCTCCACTTT
CASSIQGTPNSPLHF
>TRBV30|TRBJ1-1|-|-
TGTGCCTGGAGTGATTCAGGGGAGAACACTGAAGCTTTCTTT
CAWSDSGENTEAFF
>TRBV20-1|TRBJ2-5|-|-
TGCAGTGCTAGTAAGGGGTCGGAGACCCAGTACTTC
CSASKGSETQYF
>TRBV14|TRBJ1-4|TRBD1|-
TGTGCCAGCAGCCAGCTTGGACAGGGTAATGAAAAACTGTTTTTT
CASSQLGQGNEKLFF
>TRBV7-9|TRBJ1-5|-|few
TGTGCCAGCAGCTTTAGACAGCACCCATTGCTTTATAGCAATCAGCCCCAGCATTTT
CASSFRQHPLLYSNQPQHF
>TRBV4-1|TRBJ2-7|TRBD2|few
TGCGCCAGCAGCCAAGTACTAGCGCGAGACTACGAGCAGTACTTC
CASSQVLARDYEQYF
>TRBV19|TRBJ1-1|-|-
TGTGCCAGTAAACAAGTTGAAGCTTTCTTT
CASKQVEAFF
>TRBV5-4|TRBJ2-2|-|once
TGTGCCAGCAGCTTGGTGCGCGGGGAGCTGTTTTTT
CASSLVRGELFF
>TRBV10-3|TRBJ2-1|-|-
TGTGCCACAGGAGGCCGGGGTTCAGTCGATGAGCAGTTCTTC
CATGGRGSVDEQFF
>TRBV12-3/TRBV12-4|TRBJ1-1|-|-
TGTGCCAGCAGGCTAAGGACACCTGCCGAAGCTTTCTTT
CASRLRTPAEAFF
>TRBV18|TRBJ2-5|TRBD2|-
TGTGCCAGCTCACAACGGACTAGCGGGAAAGAGACCCAGTACTTC
CASSQRTSGKETQYF
>TRBV19|TRBJ1-2|TRBD1|-
TGTGCCAGTAGTATTTGGGACAGAATAATCTATGGCTACACCTTC
CASSIWDRIIYGYTF
>TRBV5-1|TRBJ2-2|TRBD1|-
TGCGCCAGCAGCTTGGCACAGGGGTACACCGGGGAGCTGTTTTTT
CASSLAQGYTGELFF
>TRBV12-3/TRBV12-4|TRBJ2-1|-|-
TGTGCCAGCAGTTTGCGAGTGGATGAGCAGTTCTTC
CASSLRVDEQFF
>TRBV24-1|TRBJ1-5|TRBD1|-
TGTGCCACCAGTGATGGGTGGACAGGGGGCGGCAATCAGCCCCAGCATTTT
CATSDGWTGGGNQPQHF
>TRBV6-5|TRBJ2-7|TRBD2|-
TGTGCCAGCAGTTTACAAGCGGGAGCCTACGAGCAGTACTTC
CASSLQAGAYEQYF
>TRBV28|TRBJ2-1|TRBD2|-
TGTGCCAGCAGTTTATCGGGAGGGCGCCTGGGTGAGCAGTTCTTC
CASSLSGGRLGEQFF
>TRBV6-5|TRBJ2-6|-|-
TGTGCCAGCAGTACCGAGCCCTCTGGGGCCAACGTCCTGACTTTC
CASSTEPSGANVLTF
>TRBV11-2|TRBJ2-7|-|once
TGTGCCAGCACTAGAGGGGGCTCCTACGAGCAGTACTTC
CASTRGGSYEQYF
>TRBV6-6|TRBJ2-1|-|few
TGTGCCAGCAGTTACTCGCGGGGGGACAGGGCTAATGAGCAGTTCTTC
CASSYSRGDRANEQFF
>TRBV25-1|TRBJ2-3|-|few
TGTGCCAGCACAGGAGGAGCCACAGATACGCAGTATTTT
CASTGGATDTQYF
>TRBV2|TRBJ2-1|TRBD2|-
TGTGCCAGCAGTGCTACTAGCGGGAGGGCCTATGAGCAGTTCTTC
CASSATSGRAYEQFF
>TRBV7-8|TRBJ1-6|TRBD1|-
TGTGCCAGCAGCGCCGGGACAGGGGTTTCACCCCTCCACTTT
CASSAGTGVSPLHF